What follows are 10 T cell receptor beta chains derived from one specimen sequenced in a study of blood T cell repertoires in COVID-19. Produced via immunoSEQ multiplex PCR; TCRdb's table is partial and in-frame only. The sample shows some 250,000 clones, less than 90% of them seen only once. The sequenced sample was peripheral blood. The receptors here all came from a woman aged 25 to 39 with COVID-19, enrolled during active disease.

Only a few counts were recorded for this clone. The chain joins TRBV2 to TRBJ2-7; 9 bases are a match to TRBD2. The J segment lost 5 bases and the V segment lost 6 bases, leaving 8 bases of the junction unmatched. This CDR3 region has 14 residues. Germline CDR1 reads SNHLY; CDR2 reads FYNNEI. The CDR3 sequence is CASSGGLALDEQYF. The CDR3 coding sequence is TGTGCCAGCAGCGGGGGACTAGCTCTTGACGAGCAGTACTTC.

The V call is TRBV29-1, the J call TRBJ2-3; 9 bases are a match to TRBD1. The CDR3 runs 10 residues. Per germline, CDR1 SQVTM and CDR2 ANQGSEA. CDR3 in amino acids: CRQGADTQYF. The CDR3 region has the DNA TGCCGACAGGGGGCAGATACGCAGTATTTT.

J is TRBJ2-5 and V is TRBV28; 7 nucleotides match TRBD1. The CDR3 contains 15 residues. The V gene end was trimmed by 4 bases and the J gene end by 5 bases; junction bases not matched to a gene: 10. Per the germline V gene, CDR1 is MDHEN and CDR2 is SYDVKM. CDR3 coding DNA: TGTGCCAGCAGTTCTCACACAGGGGTCGGGGAGACCCAGTACTTC. Amino acids: CASSSHTGVGETQYF.

This clone was observed once. The rearrangement links TRBV6-1 to TRBJ1-6; no clear D. With 1 base removed from V and 7 bases from J, the gap between germline ends came to 14 bases. CDR1 is MNHNS and CDR2 is SASEGT in the germline V gene. The CDR3 sequence is 16 residues long. CDR3 amino acids: CASSEGHPFRNSPLHF. CDR3 DNA: TGTGCCAGCAGTGAAGGACATCCTTTCCGAAATTCACCCCTCCACTTT.

V gene TRBV3-1 (or the pseudogene TRBV3-2) combines with J gene TRBJ2-7; unclear D gene. There are 12 residues in the CDR3. Germline loops: CDR1 LGHDT, CDR2 YNNKEL (reference sequence). V lost 2 bases and J lost 4, with 6 bases in between. CDR3 sequence (DNA): TGTGCCAGCAGCCAAACTCTTTACGAGCAGTACTTC. Its protein is CASSQTLYEQYF.

In this sample, this clone turned up once. The V call is TRBV4-1, the J call TRBJ2-5; D perhaps matches TRBD2 (6 bases). This CDR3 has 15 residues. CDR1 is MGHRA and CDR2 is YSYEKL in the germline V gene. The V end was cut by 0 bases, the J end by 4 bases, with 12 bases between. The CDR3 protein is CASSQERWEVETQYF. DNA of the CDR3: TGCGCCAGCAGCCAAGAAAGATGGGAGGTAGAGACCCAGTACTTC.

CDR3 sequence (DNA): TGTGCCAGCAGCCCATTAGCGGAACTCCTCTCCATTGAGCAGTACTTC. This encodes CASSPLAELLSIEQYF. This chain connects TRBV9 to TRBJ2-7; a weak D match, TRBD2 (6 bases). V lost 4 bases, J lost 7 bases, and 24 bases lay in between. CDR1 SGDLS and CDR2 YYNGEE come from the germline V gene. CDR3 length: 16 amino acids.

The CDR3 spells CASRVSVGATNEKLFF. The CDR3 DNA follows: TGTGCCAGCAGAGTCTCCGTGGGAGCAACTAATGAAAAACTGTTTTTT. V usage is TRBV28 and J usage is TRBJ1-4; D is unresolved. The CDR3 runs 16 residues. Trimming stripped 6 bases from V and 0 bases from J, with 14 bases between. Germline V CDR1 and CDR2: MDHEN, SYDVKM. Supplemented by reference TRBV28 and TRBJ1-4, the full variable domain reads DVKVTQSSRYLVKRTGEKVFLECVQDMDHENMFWYRQDPGLGLRLIYFSYDVKMKEKGDIPEGYSVSREKKERFSLILESASTNQTSMYLCASRVSVGATNEKLFFGSGTQLSVL.

The chain carries TRBV9 and TRBJ2-2, with 7 bases fitting TRBD1. The CDR3 length is 16 residues. The germline V gene has CDR1 SGDLS and CDR2 YYNGEE. With 3 bases clipped from V and 3 bases from J, the junction kept 8 bases outside the gene matches. The chain's CDR3 is CASSAPGTAYTGELFF. The CDR3 DNA follows: TGTGCCAGCAGCGCACCCGGGACAGCCTACACCGGGGAGCTGTTTTTT.

This chain joins TRBV6-1 and TRBJ2-7; D is perhaps TRBD1 (5 bases). This CDR3 comprises 15 residues. Germline V lookup: CDR1 MNHNS, CDR2 SASEGT. V was trimmed by 1 base and J by 2 bases, leaving 12 bases between them. The CDR3 loop is CASSEEGFPPYEQYF. The DNA for the CDR3 is TGTGCCAGCAGTGAAGAGGGGTTTCCCCCCTACGAGCAGTACTTC.